These T cell receptor beta chains were read from a single sample in a study of sequential checkpoint blockade in melanoma. TCRdb keeps only in-frame clones here, not all; method: immunoSEQ multiplex PCR. The sample contains 20,000 or so clones, about four fifths of which appear only once. The input for sequencing was CD8+ T cells sorted from blood (inferred from file names), taken from a patient given nivolumab and ipilimumab in sequence. Receptor source: a human donor with melanoma. Each CDR3 is given with its conserved first and last residue. D genes are given only for firm matches. Rows give clone size only sometimes, using once, few, many, or a class for an expanded clone.

clone_size: few
d_call: .
v_call: TRBV19
j_call: TRBJ1-3
cdr3_nt: TGTGCCAGTGCCCTGGGGGGTAGCTCTGGAAACACCATATATTTT
cdr3_aa: CASALGGSSGNTIYF

clone_size: .
d_call: .
v_call: TRBV6-9
j_call: TRBJ1-1
cdr3_nt: TGTGCCAGCAGTACACGGACAATTACCACTGAAGCTTTCTTT
cdr3_aa: CASSTRTITTEAFF

clone_size: .
d_call: .
v_call: TRBV6-4
j_call: TRBJ2-2
cdr3_nt: TGTGCCAGCAGTGACCTAAACACCGGGGAGCTGTTTTTT
cdr3_aa: CASSDLNTGELFF

clone_size: .
d_call: TRBD1
v_call: TRBV2
j_call: TRBJ1-5
cdr3_nt: TGTGCCAGCAGTGAAGAGGGACAGGGGGAGCCCCAGCATTTT
cdr3_aa: CASSEEGQGEPQHF

clone_size: .
d_call: .
v_call: TRBV5-6
j_call: TRBJ2-1
cdr3_nt: TGTGCCAGCAGCTTGGATCTCGGGAATGAGCAGTTCTTC
cdr3_aa: CASSLDLGNEQFF

clone_size: .
d_call: .
v_call: TRBV19
j_call: TRBJ1-2
cdr3_nt: TGTGCCAGTAGTGCCAGGGATTCCTATGGCTACACCTTC
cdr3_aa: CASSARDSYGYTF

clone_size: .
d_call: TRBD2
v_call: TRBV11-2
j_call: TRBJ2-7
cdr3_nt: TGTGCCAGCAGCTTAGTGATAGGGAGCGGGAGCTACGAGCAGTACTTC
cdr3_aa: CASSLVIGSGSYEQYF

clone_size: .
d_call: TRBD1
v_call: TRBV10-2
j_call: TRBJ1-2
cdr3_nt: TGCGCCACCCGACAGGGCTATGGCTACACCTTC
cdr3_aa: CATRQGYGYTF

clone_size: few
d_call: TRBD1
v_call: TRBV16
j_call: TRBJ2-7
cdr3_nt: TGTGCCAGCAGCCGAGGGACAGGAGAATCCTACGAGCAGTACTTC
cdr3_aa: CASSRGTGESYEQYF

clone_size: few
d_call: .
v_call: TRBV7-9
j_call: TRBJ1-4
cdr3_nt: TGTGCCAGCAGCCCGGACACGCTCAATCCCGAAAAACTGTTTTTT
cdr3_aa: CASSPDTLNPEKLFF

clone_size: .
d_call: .
v_call: TRBV6-5
j_call: TRBJ1-1
cdr3_nt: TGTGCCAGCAGTGTGGACTGGACTGAAGCTTTCTTT
cdr3_aa: CASSVDWTEAFF